The sequence of this T cell receptor beta chain was determined in a study of post-analysis software for immune sequencing data (dated by TCRdb to the mid-2010s). About the full investigation: The recorded disease courses included relapsing-remitting, secondary progressive and progressive-relapsing multiple sclerosis, and some patients had no subtype annotation. The patient repertoires were set against under 13 previously published healthy control repertoires from donors whose ages ranged from 6 to 25 years. A subset of samples was prepared in parallel using single-end sample barcoding, then pooled and co-amplified after Illumina adapter ligation. The paper's findings and limits, for the study overall: Multiple sclerosis patients had significantly lower normalized Chao1 diversity than controls, a result that suggests substantial peripheral T-cell clonal expansion. The multiple sclerosis patient group was slightly younger than the control group. Patients showed significantly higher frequencies than controls for about 5 TRBV segments, among them TRBV5-6, TRBV5-1 and TRBV20-1. Direct clustering with F measure showed strong co-clustering of samples prepared in the same batch, prompting a batch-effect correction.

V gives up 0 bases and J gives up 6 bases, and the segment between their germline ends measures 17 bases. The CDR3 measures 16 amino acids from cysteine to phenylalanine. The CDR3 DNA has 48 bases and is translated from base 1. CDR1 KGHSH and CDR2 LQKENI are derived from the germline V gene. For this clonotype: No cognate antigen has been identified for it. Nothing much larger sits one base from this clone, and base qualities are not available.

Library prep was done by PCR. Data came from an Illumina HiSeq 2500. To reduce PCR and sequencing biases, unique molecular identifiers were incorporated into the TCR beta cDNA libraries. Every 1 to 10 million input T cells yielded around 500,000 cDNA molecules, meaning each molecule approximated one T cell. The same protocol used for the earlier healthy control dataset was applied to prepare and sequence the patient libraries. Within a given batch, samples were prepared together, multiplexed and sequenced on the same HiSeq lane. The study's processing was this. Raw barcoded reads were processed with MIGEC, and single-read molecular identifier groups were discarded before consensus assembly and CDR3 extraction. VDJtools was used for post-analysis of the clonotype tables, and diversity was normalized by down-sampling every dataset to the size of the smallest sample. Repertoire overlap clustering matched CDR3 amino acid but not nucleotide sequences to correct batch-related cross-sample contamination. Starting from the raw public reads, TCRdb applied fastp trimming at Q25, assembled clones with MiXCR and retained in-frame beta chains. Entries are consolidated by CDR3 protein sequence, retaining the most common genes and DNA. For this entry, the V and J calls and clone size follow TCRdb and not the study's own pipeline. The sample contains approximately 400,000 distinct CDR3 sequences, roughly 38% of them found a single time. 13% of the sample comes from the top ten.

To demonstrate the VDJtools post-analysis software, TCR beta repertoires were profiled from the peripheral blood of more than 10 young patients with multiple sclerosis. The multiple sclerosis patients were children and adolescents ranging in age from about 6 to 17 years. The source material was blood. The sequence joins TRBV18 to TRBJ1-1; TRBD1 could be the D gene, as 5 bases match. The sequence was collected from a girl aged 10-17 years with multiple sclerosis. This receptor carries the CDR3 CASSPPSNSWGAEAFF. In nucleotide form, the sequence is TGTGCCAGCTCACCACCTAGCAACAGCTGGGGCGCTGAAGCTTTCTTT.